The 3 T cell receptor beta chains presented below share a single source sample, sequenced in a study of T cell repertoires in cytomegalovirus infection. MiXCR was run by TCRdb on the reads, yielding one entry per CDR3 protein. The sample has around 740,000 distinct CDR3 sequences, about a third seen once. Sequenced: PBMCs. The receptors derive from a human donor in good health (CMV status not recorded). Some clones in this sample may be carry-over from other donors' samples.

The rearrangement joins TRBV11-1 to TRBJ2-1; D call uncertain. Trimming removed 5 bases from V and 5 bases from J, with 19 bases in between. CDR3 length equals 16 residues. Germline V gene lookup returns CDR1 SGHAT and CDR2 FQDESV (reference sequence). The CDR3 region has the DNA TGTGCCAGCAGCCGAACCCTTAGGGTCGTCGACAATGAGCAGTTCTTC. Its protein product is CASSRTLRVVDNEQFF.

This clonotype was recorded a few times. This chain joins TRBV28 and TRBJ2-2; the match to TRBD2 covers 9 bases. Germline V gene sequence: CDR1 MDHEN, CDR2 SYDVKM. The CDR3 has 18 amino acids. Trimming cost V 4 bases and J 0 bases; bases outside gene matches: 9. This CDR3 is CASSYVAGAGTNTGELFF. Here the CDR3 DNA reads TGTGCCAGCAGTTACGTAGCGGGGGCCGGGACGAACACCGGGGAGCTGTTTTTT.

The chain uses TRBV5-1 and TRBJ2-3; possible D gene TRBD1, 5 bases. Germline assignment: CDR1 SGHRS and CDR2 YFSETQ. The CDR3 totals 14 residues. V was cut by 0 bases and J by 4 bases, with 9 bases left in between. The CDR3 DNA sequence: TGCGCCAGCAGCTTGGATCAGGGTGCAGATACGCAGTATTTT. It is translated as CASSLDQGADTQYF.